This is a list of T cell receptor beta chains from one sample in a study of cytomegalovirus exposure and HLA in healthy donors. Profiled with immunoSEQ multiplex PCR; TCRdb holds only in-frame clones, not every one. The repertoire has some 97,000 clones, about three quarters of them found once; the top ten carry around an eighth. The sample was PBMCs. The receptors derive from a male donor in good health and CMV-seropositive. The CDR3 runs from the conserved cysteine through the conserved F or W. The order of the fields is V gene, D gene, J gene, clone size, CDR3 protein, CDR3 DNA. The D gene is left open where the match is weak. The listing skips clone size in some rows; elsewhere it reads once, few, many or a size class.

TRBV10-3,TRBD1,TRBJ2-7,once,CAIGSGIQGITLEQYF,TGTGCCATCGGTTCAGGTATACAGGGGATAACACTCGAGCAGTACTTC
TRBV4-1,-,TRBJ2-2,-,CASSQEGRDTGELFF,TGCGCCAGCAGCCAAGAGGGCAGGGACACCGGGGAGCTGTTTTTT
TRBV5-1,-,TRBJ2-2,-,CASSLFGEGGELFF,TGCGCCAGCAGCTTGTTCGGCGAGGGCGGGGAGCTGTTTTTT
TRBV4-3,-,TRBJ2-2,-,CASSPGGTGELFF,TGCGCCAGCAGCCCCGGGGGCACCGGGGAGCTGTTTTTT
TRBV5-3,TRBD1,TRBJ1-2,-,CARSYGDSLYGYTF,TGTGCCAGAAGCTACGGGGACAGCCTCTATGGCTACACCTTC
TRBV27,TRBD1,TRBJ1-2,few,CASSLRDRPLGYGYTF,TGTGCCAGCAGTTTAAGGGACAGGCCCCTAGGGTATGGCTACACCTTC
TRBV10-3,TRBD2,TRBJ2-7,-,CAMGTSEYEQYF,TGTGCCATGGGGACTAGCGAGTACGAGCAGTACTTC
TRBV28,TRBD2,TRBJ2-7,-,CAEGGTSSYEQYF,TGTGCCGAAGGAGGGACTAGCTCCTACGAGCAGTACTTC
TRBV29-1,TRBD1,TRBJ1-1,-,CSVEDGLGTGEAFF,TGCAGCGTTGAAGACGGGCTCGGGACAGGGGAAGCTTTCTTT
TRBV6-6,-,TRBJ1-3,-,CASSLTGASSGNTIYF,TGTGCCAGCAGTTTGACAGGCGCTAGCTCTGGAAACACCATATATTTT
TRBV29-1,-,TRBJ1-1,-,CSGQQGVGTEAFF,TGCAGCGGGCAACAGGGCGTAGGAACTGAAGCTTTCTTT
TRBV7-2,TRBD2,TRBJ2-7,-,CASRRPSGGFSYEQYF,TGTGCCAGCAGGCGCCCTAGCGGGGGATTTTCCTACGAGCAGTACTTC